The 18 T cell receptor beta chains below come from one sample, sequenced in a study of blood T cell repertoires in COVID-19. Assay: immunoSEQ multiplex PCR; the TCRdb copy retains only in-frame clones and omits some. Of some 300,000 clones listed, roughly 90% are singletons. Sequencing used PBMCs or T cells enriched from blood (not recorded which). The receptors were gathered from a woman aged 25 to 39 who had been exposed to COVID-19.

J is TRBJ2-7 and V is TRBV5-1, with D possibly matching TRBD1 (6 bases). The V end lost 4 bases, the J end lost 5 bases, and 16 bases lay between the germline ends. Germline assignment: CDR1 SGHRS and CDR2 YFSETQ. This CDR3 region has 14 residues. The CDR3 nucleotides are TGCGCCAGCAGCGCCGGGACACGAAGCGACGAGCAGTACTTC. Translating gives CASSAGTRSDEQYF. The full variable domain, in which reference TRBV5-1 and TRBJ2-7 provide the parts outside the CDR3, is KAGVTQTPRYLIKTRGQQVTLSCSPISGHRSVSWYQQTPGQGLQFLFEYFSETQRNKGNFPGRFSGRQFSNSRSEMNVSTLELGDSALYLCASSAGTRSDEQYFGPGTRLTVT.

This rearrangement joins TRBV19 to TRBJ2-5; D is unresolved. The V end lost 7 bases, the J end lost 0 bases, and 9 bases lay between the germline ends. CDR1 LNHDA and CDR2 SQIVND come from the germline V gene (reference sequence). CDR3 length: 13 residues. The CDR3 reads CASTSQDQETQYF. CDR3 bases: TGTGCCAGTACCTCCCAGGACCAAGAGACCCAGTACTTC.

The chain has TRBV3-1 (or the pseudogene TRBV3-2) and TRBJ2-2, with D maybe TRBD2 (6 bases). In germline, CDR1 is LGHDT, CDR2 YNNKEL (reference sequence). V lost 4 bases, J lost 13 bases, and 19 bases lay in between. This CDR3 has 14 amino acids. For the CDR3, the DNA is TGTGCCAGCAGCCGATCGGACTACCTAGATGGGCTGTTTTTT. It encodes CASSRSDYLDGLFF.

This chain connects TRBV6-5 to TRBJ1-2, with D perhaps TRBD1 (6 bases). V was trimmed by 2 bases and J by 0 bases, leaving 10 bases between them. CDR1 is MNHEY, CDR2 SVGAGI, per germline. The CDR3 runs to 15 residues. The DNA for the CDR3 is TGTGCCAGCAGTTACGACAGGAGAGCTAACTATGGCTACACCTTC. Amino acid sequence: CASSYDRRANYGYTF.

The rearrangement links TRBV7-8 to TRBJ1-5; no reliable D call. Germline CDR1 SGHVS, CDR2 FQNEAQ. The CDR3 totals 15 residues. V gave up 1 base and J gave up 7 bases, with 14 bases separating them. CDR3 sequence reads: CASSLDGGFRQPQHF. CDR3 in DNA: TGTGCCAGCAGCTTAGATGGCGGCTTTAGGCAGCCCCAGCATTTT. The full variable domain, in which reference TRBV7-8 and TRBJ1-5 provide the parts outside the CDR3, is GAGVSQSPRYKVAKRGQDVALRCDPISGHVSLFWYQQALGQGPEFLTYFQNEAQLDKSGLPSDRFFAERPEGSVSTLKIQRTQQEDSAVYLCASSLDGGFRQPQHFGDGTRLSIL.

This chain links TRBV7-9 with TRBJ1-1, with 9 nucleotides matching TRBD1. Trimming removed 6 bases from V and 5 bases from J; junction bases left unmatched: 4. The CDR3 sequence is 13 residues long. From germline, CDR1 is SEHNR and CDR2 FQNEAQ (reference sequence). The CDR3 here is CASRSTGGTEAFF. In DNA, the CDR3 is TGTGCCAGCAGATCGACAGGGGGTACTGAAGCTTTCTTT.

This chain connects TRBV5-1 to TRBJ2-1; TRBD1 is a possible D gene (6 bases). The CDR3 contains 19 residues. Germline CDR1 is SGHRS and CDR2 is YFSETQ. The ends were cut back, 4 bases at V and 0 bases at J, with 23 bases in the middle. The CDR3 sequence is CASSVDSSALLSSYNEQFF. CDR3 sequence (DNA): TGCGCCAGCAGCGTGGACAGTTCGGCCCTTTTGAGCTCCTACAATGAGCAGTTCTTC.

The chain recombines TRBV7-9 with TRBJ2-5; no clear D gene. CDR3 length equals 12 residues. V lost 2 bases and J lost 5, with 6 bases in between. Germline loops: CDR1 SEHNR, CDR2 FQNEAQ (reference sequence). The CDR3 loop is CASSLNIETQYF. The CDR3 DNA reads TGTGCCAGCAGCTTAAACATTGAGACCCAGTACTTC.

V is TRBV7-9 and J is TRBJ2-7; 8 bases align to TRBD1. The CDR3 has 14 amino acids. V was clipped by 1 base and J by 5 bases; unmatched bases: 4. Germline CDR1 SEHNR, CDR2 FQNEAQ (reference sequence). The CDR3 DNA sequence: TGTGCCAGCAGCTTAGACCAGGGGGCGGACGAGCAGTACTTC. It specifies CASSLDQGADEQYF.

The chain carries TRBV11-2 and TRBJ1-1; tentatively, D is TRBD1 (6 bases). The CDR3 runs to 14 residues. Germline CDR1 SGHAT, CDR2 FQNNGV. V lost 1 base, J lost 1 base, and 7 bases lay in between. CDR3 in amino acids: CASSLVQGNTEAFF. Written as DNA, the CDR3 is TGTGCCAGCAGCTTAGTACAGGGGAACACTGAAGCTTTCTTT.

The rearrangement uses TRBV7-8 and TRBJ2-5; the D gene is possibly TRBD2 (6 bases). The V end was cut by 1 base, the J end by 2 bases, with 14 bases between. Germline CDR1 and CDR2: SGHVS and FQNEAQ. The CDR3 extends over 16 amino acids. For the CDR3, the DNA is TGTGCCAGCAGCTTAGAGTGGACTATCCATCAAGAGACCCAGTACTTC. Translated: CASSLEWTIHQETQYF.

On this clone: The sample holds other DNA sequences that translate to the same CDR3. The rearrangement links TRBV5-1 to TRBJ2-3; 9 bases align to TRBD2. The V and J ends lost 0 bases and 1 base, in that order; junction bases with no gene match: 3. The CDR3 consists of 16 residues. Germline loops: CDR1 SGHRS, CDR2 YFSETQ. The CDR3 nucleotides are TGCGCCAGCAGCTTGGGTGCTAGCGGGGGCACAGATACGCAGTATTTT. It encodes CASSLGASGGTDTQYF.

This clone was counted between two and nine times. CDR3: CATSRGRLISGNTIYF. The CDR3 nucleotides read TGTGCCACCAGCAGAGGGAGGCTAATCTCTGGAAACACCATATATTTT. The chain is built from TRBV15 and TRBJ1-3, with D hard to call. V was shortened by 1 base and J by 0 bases, with 10 bases between the two germline ends. The CDR3 spans 16 residues. Germline lookup yields CDR1 LNHNV and CDR2 YYDKDF (reference sequence).

The chain's CDR3 is CASRDRRNTGELFF. CDR3 sequence (DNA): TGTGCCAGCAGGGACAGGCGGAACACCGGGGAGCTGTTTTTT. J is TRBJ2-2 and V is TRBV25-1; 7 bases line up with TRBD1. The CDR3 sequence is 14 residues long. The germline CDR1 and CDR2 sequences are MGHDK and SYGVNS. With 6 bases clipped from V and 1 base from J, the junction kept 2 bases outside the gene matches.

This chain uses TRBV4-3 with TRBJ1-4, with 10 bases fitting TRBD1. The CDR3 consists of 16 residues. After removal of 0 bases from V and 5 bases from J, the junction contained 3 bases not matched to a gene. Germline V gene sequence: CDR1 LGHNA, CDR2 YSLEER. The CDR3 loop is CASSQDGGQGNEKLFF. The CDR3 DNA reads TGCGCCAGCAGCCAAGATGGGGGACAGGGGAATGAAAAACTGTTTTTT.

This chain uses TRBV4-3 with TRBJ2-2; TRBD1 aligns across 12 bases. CDR1 is LGHNA and CDR2 is YSLEER in the germline V gene. Trimming removed 4 bases from V and 6 bases from J; junction bases left unmatched: 15. This CDR3 contains 19 residues. The CDR3 DNA follows: TGCGCCAGCAGCCCTACTCCACCGTGGGACAGGGGGCTTCCCGGGGAGCTGTTTTTT. Translated, it gives CASSPTPPWDRGLPGELFF.

The chain links TRBV5-1 to TRBJ2-7; the D gene is possibly TRBD2 (6 bases). The V and J ends lost 9 bases and 2 bases respectively, with 18 bases between them. Germline CDR1 SGHRS, CDR2 YFSETQ. The CDR3 length is 14 residues. Here the CDR3 DNA reads TGCGCCACCCGTGTCGGGGGAGCGACCTACGAGCAGTACTTC. This sequence encodes CATRVGGATYEQYF.

The chain uses TRBV10-3 and TRBJ1-1; a possible D gene is TRBD1 (5 bases). V was trimmed by 5 bases and J by 6 bases, leaving 13 bases between them. The length of the CDR3 is 13 residues. Per germline, CDR1 ENHRY and CDR2 SYGVKD. In DNA form, the CDR3 reads TGTGCCATCAGTAATACAGGCCTGGCTGAAGCTTTCTTT. Amino acids: CAISNTGLAEAFF.